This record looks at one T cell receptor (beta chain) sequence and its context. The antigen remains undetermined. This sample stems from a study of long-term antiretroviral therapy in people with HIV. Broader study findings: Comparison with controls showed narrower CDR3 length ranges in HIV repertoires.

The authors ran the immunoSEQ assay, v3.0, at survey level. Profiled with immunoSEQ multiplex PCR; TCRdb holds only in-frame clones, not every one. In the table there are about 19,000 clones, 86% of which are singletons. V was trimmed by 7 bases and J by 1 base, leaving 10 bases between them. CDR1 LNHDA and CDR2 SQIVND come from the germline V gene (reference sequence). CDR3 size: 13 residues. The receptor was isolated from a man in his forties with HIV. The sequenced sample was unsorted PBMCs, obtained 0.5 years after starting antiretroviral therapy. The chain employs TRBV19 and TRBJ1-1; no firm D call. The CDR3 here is CASTQAGNTEAFF. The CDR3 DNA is TGTGCCAGTACCCAGGCAGGGAACACTGAAGCTTTCTTT.